What follows are 13 T cell receptor beta chains derived from one specimen sequenced in a study of Ad26.COV2.S vaccination and SARS-CoV-2 variants. Using immunoSEQ multiplex PCR, the repertoire was profiled, and TCRdb retains in-frame clones only, with some absent. The sample has 200,000 to 250,000 clones, roughly 90% seen once. The treatment denotes: around 19 received Ad26.COV2.S at low or high dose, single or two shots; several received placebo; per-sample allocation not given. At day 63 after the first vaccine or placebo injection, samples were drawn. Source: peripheral blood, taken in a trial of Ad26.COV2.S vaccine versus placebo. The receptors were sampled from a person between 18 and 65 years old who received the Ad26.COV2.S COVID-19 vaccine or a placebo.

The V gene is TRBV6-5, the J gene TRBJ1-2, with unresolved D. The CDR3 totals 16 residues. The V end was cut by 0 bases, the J end by 1 base, with 12 bases between. Germline V gives CDR1 MNHEY, CDR2 SVGAGI. DNA for the CDR3: TGTGCCAGCAGTTACTCCCCTGGAGGGATTAACTATGGCTACACCTTC. Its translation: CASSYSPGGINYGYTF.

The chain is built from TRBV7-3 and TRBJ2-1, with D unclear. Trimming stripped 3 bases from V and 0 bases from J, with 9 bases between. CDR3 size: 15 residues. The germline V gene has CDR1 SGHTA and CDR2 FQGTGA. The CDR3 region has the DNA TGTGCCAGCAGCTTTAATGCACTCTCCTACAATGAGCAGTTCTTC. Amino acids: CASSFNALSYNEQFF.

This clone was detected only once. This rearrangement joins TRBV11-2 to TRBJ1-3, with D uncertain. V lost 5 bases to trimming and J lost 4 bases, with 15 bases between them. This CDR3 comprises 15 residues. CDR1 and CDR2 (germline): SGHAT, FQNNGV. CDR3 loop: CASSPRTPTGNTIYF. The CDR3 DNA sequence: TGTGCCAGCAGCCCTAGGACGCCTACGGGAAACACCATATATTTT. Full variable domain (remainder filled in from reference TRBV11-2 and TRBJ1-3): EAGVAQSPRYKIIEKRQSVAFWCNPISGHATLYWYQQILGQGPKLLIQFQNNGVVDDSQLPKDRFSAERLKGVDSTLKIQPAKLEDSAVYLCASSPRTPTGNTIYFGEGSWLTVV.

This chain uses TRBV19 with TRBJ2-7; a possible D gene is TRBD2 (6 bases). Trimming stripped 5 bases from V and 2 bases from J, with 19 bases between. The V gene's germline CDR1 is LNHDA and CDR2 SQIVND (reference sequence). The CDR3 sequence is 16 residues long. The chain's CDR3 is CASSANTPGLPYEQYF. The CDR3 DNA reads TGTGCCAGTAGTGCTAATACCCCAGGACTACCCTACGAGCAGTACTTC.

This sequence joins TRBV5-1 and TRBJ2-1, with 14 bases matching TRBD2. The CDR3 sequence is 19 residues long. V trimming: 2 bases; J trimming: 6 bases; junction bases outside the gene matches: 13. CDR1 and CDR2 from the germline V gene are SGHRS and YFSETQ. CDR3 coding DNA: TGCGCCAGCAGCTTATTCCCTCCGGGACTAGCGGGGGTGGCCAATGAGCAGTTCTTC. Translation: CASSLFPPGLAGVANEQFF. The variable domain in full, with the rest retrieved from reference TRBV5-1 and TRBJ2-1, is KAGVTQTPRYLIKTRGQQVTLSCSPISGHRSVSWYQQTPGQGLQFLFEYFSETQRNKGNFPGRFSGRQFSNSRSEMNVSTLELGDSALYLCASSLFPPGLAGVANEQFFGPGTRLTVL.

The J gene is TRBJ2-5, the V gene TRBV7-2, with D possibly being TRBD2 (5 bases). V was cut by 3 bases and J by 2 bases, with 16 bases left in between. Germline values: CDR1 SGHTA, CDR2 FQGNSA. The CDR3 is 16 amino acids. The CDR3 nucleotides are TGTGCCAGCAGCTTGGGTTCGGTTGGAGGTCAAGAGACCCAGTACTTC. It codes for CASSLGSVGGQETQYF.

The rearrangement joins TRBV19 to TRBJ1-5; D is ambiguous. The V end lost 0 bases, the J end lost 4 bases, and 4 bases lay between the germline ends. The CDR3 contains 13 residues. Germline assignment: CDR1 LNHDA and CDR2 SQIVND (reference sequence). CDR3 sequence: CASSIDGNQPQHF. CDR3 nucleotides: TGTGCCAGTAGTATAGACGGGAATCAGCCCCAGCATTTT.

The J gene is TRBJ2-7, the V gene TRBV3-1 (or the pseudogene TRBV3-2); 10 bases are a match to TRBD2. Germline V CDR1 and CDR2: LGHDT, YNNKEL (reference sequence). This CDR3 contains 16 residues. The V gene end was trimmed by 1 base and the J gene end by 2 bases; junction bases not matched to a gene: 5. The chain's CDR3 is CASSQGSTSGTYEQYF. The CDR3, as DNA: TGTGCCAGCAGCCAAGGAAGTACTAGCGGGACCTACGAGCAGTACTTC.

V gene TRBV27 combines with J gene TRBJ2-1, with 8 bases fitting TRBD2. The germline V gene has CDR1 MNHEY and CDR2 SMNVEV (reference sequence). J lost 8 bases, V lost 8 bases, and 14 bases had no gene match. The CDR3 loop spans 15 amino acids. This CDR3 is CASRKDGRAGDEQFF. DNA of the CDR3: TGTGCCAGCCGCAAGGACGGGAGGGCCGGGGATGAGCAGTTCTTC.

The chain employs TRBV18 and TRBJ2-5; D unclear. This CDR3 is built from 13 residues. Germline assignment: CDR1 KGHSH and CDR2 LQKENI. Trimming removed 3 bases at V and 0 bases at J, with 5 bases between. The CDR3 sequence: CASSPNYQETQYF. The DNA for the CDR3 is TGTGCCAGCTCACCTAACTACCAAGAGACCCAGTACTTC.

The chain joins TRBV4-3 to TRBJ1-1; possibly TRBD1 for D (5 bases). V shed 0 bases and J shed 6 bases, with 14 bases lying between them. CDR1 and CDR2 from the germline V gene are LGHNA and YSLEER. There are 15 residues in the CDR3. In DNA form, the CDR3 reads TGCGCCAGCAGCCAAGATAGAGACAGCTTTTCTGAAGCTTTCTTT. Translation: CASSQDRDSFSEAFF.

The J gene is TRBJ2-6, the V gene TRBV27; D gene ambiguous. The CDR3 extends over 15 amino acids. Trimming removed 4 bases at V and 0 bases at J, with 7 bases between. The germline V gene has CDR1 MNHEY and CDR2 SMNVEV (reference sequence). DNA for the CDR3: TGTGCCAGCAGTTCACGGCTCTCTGGGGCCAACGTCCTGACTTTC. This gives the protein CASSSRLSGANVLTF.

The chain has TRBV6-2 or TRBV6-3 and TRBJ2-7; D is uncertain. Germline V lookup: CDR1 MNHEY, CDR2 SVGEGT. The CDR3 has 15 residues. Trimming stripped 0 bases from V and 5 bases from J, with 14 bases between. In nucleotides, the CDR3 is TGTGCCAGCAGTTACTCGACGGGCCCACCCAACGAGCAGTACTTC. It specifies CASSYSTGPPNEQYF.